This TCR beta chain was profiled in a study of blood T cells in healthy people across ages. Study results and limitations: Higher diversity, along with more naive CD4+ cells, distinguished long-lived donors from aged donors.

A second roughly 6 to 12 cycle PCR used barcoded and J-beta primers. The template-switch adaptor was a 5' adaptor with 12 random nucleotides. It tagged each cDNA molecule. One entry per CDR3 protein results from TCRdb running MiXCR on the 5' RACE reads. The sample holds about 580,000 distinct CDR3 sequences; around 48% are singletons and the top ten take about 26%. Extraction yielded at least 6 micrograms of total RNA per sample. CDR1 and CDR2 (germline): MNHEY, SMNVEV (reference sequence). V lost 3 bases to trimming and J lost 0 bases, with 12 bases between them. CDR3 length: 16 residues. This clonotype was detected only a few times. What it binds is unknown.

The sample consisted of blood. The V gene is TRBV27, the J gene TRBJ2-1; no clear D gene. The sequence was collected from a man older than 75 in good health. The CDR3 DNA reads as TGTGCCAGCAGTTTTGGAGCTTCGGCCTCCTACAATGAGCAGTTCTTC. Translation gives CASSFGASASYNEQFF.